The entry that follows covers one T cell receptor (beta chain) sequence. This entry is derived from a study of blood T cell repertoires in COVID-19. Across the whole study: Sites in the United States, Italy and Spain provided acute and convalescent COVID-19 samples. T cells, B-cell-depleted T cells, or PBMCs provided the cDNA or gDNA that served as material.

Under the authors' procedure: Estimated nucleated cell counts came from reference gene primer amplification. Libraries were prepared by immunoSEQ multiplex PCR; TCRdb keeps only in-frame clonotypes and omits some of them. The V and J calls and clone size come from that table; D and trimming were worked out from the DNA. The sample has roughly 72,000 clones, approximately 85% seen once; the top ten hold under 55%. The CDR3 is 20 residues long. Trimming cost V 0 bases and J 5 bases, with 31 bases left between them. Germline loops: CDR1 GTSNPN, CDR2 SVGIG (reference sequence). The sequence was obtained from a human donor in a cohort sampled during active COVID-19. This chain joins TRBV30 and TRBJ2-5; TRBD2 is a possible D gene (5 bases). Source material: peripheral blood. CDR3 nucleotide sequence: TGTGCCTGGAGTGTACTCACTCCCGGGGAAAGATTCCGAAGTGGGGAGACCCAGTACTTC. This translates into CAWSVLTPGERFRSGETQYF.